Following are 11 T cell receptor beta chains from one sample sequenced in a study of T cell responses to AZD1222 COVID-19 vaccine. This table comes from immunoSEQ multiplex PCR, and its TCRdb copy is limited to in-frame clones, with some not included. The sample lists roughly 150,000 clones, roughly 85% occurring once. The material sequenced was peripheral blood, taken 28 days after the second AZD1222 dose. The receptors derive from an adult who received the AZD1222 COVID-19 vaccine.

This clone came up once. The chain combines TRBV7-8 with TRBJ2-3, with D tentatively TRBD2 (6 bases). CDR1 is SGHVS and CDR2 is FQNEAQ in the germline V gene. There are 15 residues in the CDR3. The V gene lost 7 bases and the J gene lost 6 bases, with 20 bases spanning the gap. The DNA of the CDR3 is TGTGCCAGCACCCAGCGTAACGGGGGATTCGATACGCAGTATTTT. The encoded protein is CASTQRNGGFDTQYF. The full variable domain, completed using reference TRBV7-8 and TRBJ2-3, is GAGVSQSPRYKVAKRGQDVALRCDPISGHVSLFWYQQALGQGPEFLTYFQNEAQLDKSGLPSDRFFAERPEGSVSTLKIQRTQQEDSAVYLCASTQRNGGFDTQYFGPGTRLTVL.

The chain is built from TRBV5-1 and TRBJ1-6; 7 bases map to TRBD1. Trimming took 4 bases from V and 8 from J; bases not matched to a gene: 6. The CDR3 has 14 amino acids. Germline V gene sequence: CDR1 SGHRS, CDR2 YFSETQ. The CDR3 DNA is TGCGCCAGCAGCCCTACAGGGGTGGATTCACCCCTCCACTTT. It translates to CASSPTGVDSPLHF.

The genes are TRBV5-1 and TRBJ2-5; TRBD1 might be the D (6 bases). CDR1 is SGHRS and CDR2 is YFSETQ in the germline V gene. CDR3 size: 15 residues. The germline V and J ends were trimmed by 3 bases and 4 bases, with 16 bases remaining between them. CDR3 loop: CASSSDSVIGETQYF. The DNA for the CDR3 is TGCGCCAGCAGCTCGGACAGCGTAATAGGAGAGACCCAGTACTTC.

The chain uses TRBV14 and TRBJ1-1; no clear D gene. Trimming shortened V by 2 bases and J by 8 bases, and 18 bases separated the two germline ends. This CDR3 comprises 15 residues. The germline CDR1 and CDR2 sequences are SGHDN and FVKESK. The DNA for the CDR3 is TGTGCCAGCAGCCAACGCAGGAGTAGTCGAGTCGAAGCTTTCTTT. It is translated as CASSQRRSSRVEAFF.

The chain recombines TRBV30 with TRBJ1-5; TRBD1 agrees at 8 bases. This CDR3 region has 14 residues. The trim removed 5 bases at V and 1 base at J, leaving 4 bases unmatched. CDR1 is GTSNPN, CDR2 SVGIG, per germline (reference sequence). In DNA form, the CDR3 reads TGTGCCTGGGCCACAGGGGGGAGCAATCAGCCCCAGCATTTT. Residues: CAWATGGSNQPQHF.

The rearrangement joins TRBV6-2 or TRBV6-3 to TRBJ1-5, with no clear D. Germline V gene data show CDR1 as MNHEY and CDR2 as SVGEGT. Trimming left V 3 bases short and J 2 bases short, with 8 bases between. The CDR3 length is 14 residues. The CDR3 nucleotides read TGTGCCAGCAGTTATGGAACAGGCAATCAGCCCCAGCATTTT. Translation gives CASSYGTGNQPQHF.

V and J are TRBV6-1 and TRBJ2-3; no clear D gene. The germline gives CDR1 MNHNS, CDR2 SASEGT. The CDR3 runs 16 residues. The V gene lost 0 bases and the J gene lost 1 base, with 11 bases spanning the gap. This chain's CDR3 is CASSEATRLRTDTQYF. Here the CDR3 DNA reads TGTGCCAGCAGTGAAGCGACGCGACTCCGCACAGATACGCAGTATTTT.

The CDR3 loop is CASSRLEAGAGELFF. The CDR3 region has the DNA TGTGCCAGCAGTCGCCTCGAAGCGGGAGCCGGGGAGCTGTTTTTT. V and J are TRBV6-5 and TRBJ2-2; 8 bases are shared with TRBD2. Per the germline V gene, CDR1 is MNHEY and CDR2 is SVGAGI. CDR3 length equals 15 residues. V shed 5 bases, J shed 6 bases, and the junction held 8 bases outside the gene matches.

The chain links TRBV7-9 to TRBJ1-1; the D gene is possibly TRBD1 (5 bases). The V end was cut by 1 base, the J end by 0 bases, with 15 bases between. Germline V CDR1 and CDR2: SEHNR, FQNEAQ (reference sequence). The CDR3 is made up of 17 amino acids. The CDR3 coding sequence is TGTGCCAGCAGCTTAGTCACAGGTTACGGGCTGAACACTGAAGCTTTCTTT. Encoded protein: CASSLVTGYGLNTEAFF.

The CDR3 region has the DNA TGTGCCAGCAGCCCCCCCACAGGGACCATCAATGAGCAGTTCTTC. Protein: CASSPPTGTINEQFF. The V and J genes are TRBV5-4 and TRBJ2-1; possible D gene TRBD1, 6 bases. Germline V gene sequence: CDR1 SGHNT, CDR2 YYREEE (reference sequence). V was shortened by 4 bases and J by 6 bases, with 17 bases between the two germline ends. The CDR3 totals 15 residues.

This chain connects TRBV27 to TRBJ2-3, with TRBD2 matching 9 bases. The germline V gene has CDR1 MNHEY and CDR2 SMNVEV (reference sequence). The CDR3 extends over 15 amino acids. J gave up 3 bases and V 6 bases, and 7 bases lay outside the gene matches. In DNA form, the CDR3 reads TGTGCCAGCAGACCCGTAGCGGGGGTTACAGATACGCAGTATTTT. Translated: CASRPVAGVTDTQYF.